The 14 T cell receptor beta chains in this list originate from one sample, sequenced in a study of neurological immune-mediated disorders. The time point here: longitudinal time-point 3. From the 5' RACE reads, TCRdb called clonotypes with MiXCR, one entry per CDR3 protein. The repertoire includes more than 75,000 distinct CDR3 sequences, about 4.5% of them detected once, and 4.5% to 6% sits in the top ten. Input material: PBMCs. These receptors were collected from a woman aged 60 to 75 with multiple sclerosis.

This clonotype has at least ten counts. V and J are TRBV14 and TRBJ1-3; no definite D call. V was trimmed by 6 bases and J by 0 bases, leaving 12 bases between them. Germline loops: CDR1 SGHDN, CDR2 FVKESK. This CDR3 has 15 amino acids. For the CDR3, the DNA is TGTGCCAGCAGTCAATTCGGGTCCTCTGGAAACACCATATATTTT. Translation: CASSQFGSSGNTIYF.

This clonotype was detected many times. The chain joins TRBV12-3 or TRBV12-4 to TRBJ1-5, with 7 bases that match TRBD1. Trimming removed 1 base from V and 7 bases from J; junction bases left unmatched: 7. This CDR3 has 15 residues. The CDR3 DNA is TGTGCCAGCAGTTTAGGACAGGGCGGCTTCCAGCCCCAGCATTTT. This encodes CASSLGQGGFQPQHF.

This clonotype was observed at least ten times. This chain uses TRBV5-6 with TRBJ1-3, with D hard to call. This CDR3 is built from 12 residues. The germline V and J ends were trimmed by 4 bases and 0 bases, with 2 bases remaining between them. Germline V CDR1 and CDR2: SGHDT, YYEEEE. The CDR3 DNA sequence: TGTGCCAGCAGCCTCTCTGGAAACACCATATATTTT. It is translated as CASSLSGNTIYF.

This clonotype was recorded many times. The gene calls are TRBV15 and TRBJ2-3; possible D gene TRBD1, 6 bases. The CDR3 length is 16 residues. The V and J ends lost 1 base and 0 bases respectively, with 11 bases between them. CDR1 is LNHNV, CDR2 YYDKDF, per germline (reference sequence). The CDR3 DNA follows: TGTGCCACCAGCAGAGGTGTCCAGGGGAGCACAGATACGCAGTATTTT. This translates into CATSRGVQGSTDTQYF.

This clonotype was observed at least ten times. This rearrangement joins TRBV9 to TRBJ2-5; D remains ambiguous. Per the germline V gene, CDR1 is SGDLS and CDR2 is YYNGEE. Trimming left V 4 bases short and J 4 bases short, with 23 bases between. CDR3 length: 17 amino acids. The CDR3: CASSYGFQGLPTETQYF. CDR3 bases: TGTGCCAGCAGCTACGGGTTCCAAGGCCTACCAACAGAGACCCAGTACTTC.

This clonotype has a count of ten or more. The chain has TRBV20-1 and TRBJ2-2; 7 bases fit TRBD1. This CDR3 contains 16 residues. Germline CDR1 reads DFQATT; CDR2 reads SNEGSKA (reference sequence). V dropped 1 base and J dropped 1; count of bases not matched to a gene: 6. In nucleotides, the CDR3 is TGCAGTGCTAGAGTTAAAGGACAGGTGAACACCGGGGAGCTGTTTTTT. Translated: CSARVKGQVNTGELFF.

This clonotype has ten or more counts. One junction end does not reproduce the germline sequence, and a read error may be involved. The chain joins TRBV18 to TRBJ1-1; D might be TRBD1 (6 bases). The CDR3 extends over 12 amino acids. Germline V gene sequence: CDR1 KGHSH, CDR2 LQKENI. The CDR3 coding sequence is TGCGCCAGCAGTCCACAGGGTACTGAAGCTTTCTTT. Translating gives CASSPQGTEAFF.

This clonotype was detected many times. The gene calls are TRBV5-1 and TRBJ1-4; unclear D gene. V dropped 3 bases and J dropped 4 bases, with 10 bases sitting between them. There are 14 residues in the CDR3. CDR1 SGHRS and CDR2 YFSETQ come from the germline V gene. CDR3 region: CASSSSLGNEKLFF. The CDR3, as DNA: TGCGCCAGCAGCTCTTCATTGGGTAATGAAAAACTGTTTTTT.

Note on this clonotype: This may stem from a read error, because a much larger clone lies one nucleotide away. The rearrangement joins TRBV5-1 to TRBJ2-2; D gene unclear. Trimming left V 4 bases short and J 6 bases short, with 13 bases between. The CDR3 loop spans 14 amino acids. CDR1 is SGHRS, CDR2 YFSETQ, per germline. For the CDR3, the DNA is TGCGCCAGCAGCAGGTACCGGTTTGCCGGGGAGCTGTTTTTT. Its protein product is CASSRYRFAGELFF.

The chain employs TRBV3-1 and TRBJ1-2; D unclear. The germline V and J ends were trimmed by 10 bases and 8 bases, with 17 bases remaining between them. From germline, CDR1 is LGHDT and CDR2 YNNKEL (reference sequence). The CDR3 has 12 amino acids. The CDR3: CATQSGERGYTF. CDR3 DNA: TGTGCCACACAATCGGGAGAACGGGGCTACACCTTC.

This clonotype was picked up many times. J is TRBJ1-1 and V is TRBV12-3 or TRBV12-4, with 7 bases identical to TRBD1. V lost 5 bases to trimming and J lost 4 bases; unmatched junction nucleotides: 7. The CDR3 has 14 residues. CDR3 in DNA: TGTGCCAGCAGTGACAACAGGGGACGCACTGAAGCTTTCTTT. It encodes CASSDNRGRTEAFF.

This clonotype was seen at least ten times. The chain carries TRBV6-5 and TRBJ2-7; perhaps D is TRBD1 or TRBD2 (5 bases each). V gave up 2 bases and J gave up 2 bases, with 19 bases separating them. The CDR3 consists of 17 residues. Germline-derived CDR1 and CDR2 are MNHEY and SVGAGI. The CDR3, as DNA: TGTGCCAGCAGTTACCTAACCACCGGGACGAATCCCTACGAGCAGTACTTC. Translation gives CASSYLTTGTNPYEQYF.

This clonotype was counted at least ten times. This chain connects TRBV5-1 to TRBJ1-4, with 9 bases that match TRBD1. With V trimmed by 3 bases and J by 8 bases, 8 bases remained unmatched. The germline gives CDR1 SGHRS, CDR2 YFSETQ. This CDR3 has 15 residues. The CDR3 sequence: CASSSGTGREEKLFF. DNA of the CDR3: TGCGCCAGCAGCTCAGGGACAGGGCGAGAGGAAAAACTGTTTTTT.

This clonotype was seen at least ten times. The CDR3: CASSVWTSGGAGELFF. DNA for the CDR3: TGTGCCAGCAGCGTTTGGACTAGCGGGGGGGCCGGGGAGCTGTTTTTT. This chain links TRBV9 with TRBJ2-2; 15 nucleotides align to TRBD2. V lost 2 bases to trimming and J lost 6 bases; unmatched junction nucleotides: 2. The CDR3 is 16 amino acids. Germline loops: CDR1 SGDLS, CDR2 YYNGEE.